This is a list of T cell receptor beta chains from one sample in a study of blood T cell repertoires in COVID-19. The data were produced by immunoSEQ multiplex PCR, yet TCRdb's version contains in-frame clones alone and is incomplete. The data contain about 210,000 clones, 70% to 90% of them singletons. The sequencing sample was made of peripheral blood. The receptors derive from a woman in her thirties or forties with acute or convalescent COVID-19. The CDR3 runs from the conserved cysteine through the conserved F or W.

v_gene: TRBV27; j_gene: TRBJ2-3; CDR3aa: CASSFASGGPRDTQYF
v_gene: TRBV7-2; j_gene: TRBJ2-5; CDR3aa: CASSAGLAGGEKTQYF
v_gene: TRBV5-3; j_gene: TRBJ1-5; CDR3aa: CARSRRYFSQPQHF
v_gene: TRBV5-6; j_gene: TRBJ1-5; CDR3aa: CASSSLDREPNQPQHF
v_gene: TRBV2; j_gene: TRBJ1-6; CDR3aa: CASSVRARGSPLHF
v_gene: TRBV12-5; j_gene: TRBJ2-2; CDR3aa: CASGFGGLAGDAPGELFF
v_gene: TRBV3-1/TRBV3-2; j_gene: TRBJ2-5; CDR3aa: CASSQEGTQGFKDRAQYF
v_gene: TRBV6-5; j_gene: TRBJ1-4; CDR3aa: CASSRAGGMGEKLFF
v_gene: TRBV19; j_gene: TRBJ1-2; CDR3aa: CASTIRDTYHFAHYGYTF
v_gene: TRBV5-1; j_gene: TRBJ2-6; CDR3aa: CASSLSLRTGREGANVLTF
v_gene: TRBV10-3; j_gene: TRBJ1-6; CDR3aa: CAISDGTGTHSPLHF
v_gene: TRBV21-1; j_gene: TRBJ2-3; CDR3aa: CASTPTPSTDTQYF
v_gene: TRBV6-5; j_gene: TRBJ2-6; CDR3aa: CASSYDDAAGANVLTF
v_gene: TRBV3-1/TRBV3-2; j_gene: TRBJ1-2; CDR3aa: CASSPGQGTYGYTF
v_gene: TRBV9; j_gene: TRBJ1-1; CDR3aa: CASSPINRAGTEAFF
v_gene: TRBV15; j_gene: TRBJ2-1; CDR3aa: CATSRAVQAVSYNEQFF
v_gene: TRBV27; j_gene: TRBJ1-5; CDR3aa: CASSFLGTDSNQPQHF
v_gene: TRBV5-4; j_gene: TRBJ2-1; CDR3aa: CASSPTSGGNNEQFF
v_gene: TRBV9; j_gene: TRBJ1-1; CDR3aa: CASSVTGRNTEAFF
v_gene: TRBV9; j_gene: TRBJ1-1; CDR3aa: CASTPGLGTGMNTEAFF